Shown below are 10 T cell receptor beta chains from a single sample sequenced in a study of cytomegalovirus exposure and HLA in healthy donors. A multiplex PCR was run with 60 Vbeta primers and 13 Jbeta primers. Only in-frame clones appear in the TCRdb table, and some are missing; sequencing was by immunoSEQ multiplex PCR. The sample consists of some 160,000 clones, approximately 80% of them appearing once. Sequencing used PBMCs. The receptors derive from a boy younger than 10 in good health and CMV-seronegative.

This chain uses TRBV5-1 with TRBJ2-7; 8 nucleotides match TRBD1. The junction had 9 bases not matched to a gene; V was cut back by 4 bases and J by 6 bases. CDR1 and CDR2 from the germline V gene are SGHRS and YFSETQ. The CDR3 has 14 residues. CDR3 protein: CASSPSGTGGEQYF. The CDR3 coding sequence is TGCGCCAGCAGCCCGTCGGGGACAGGCGGCGAGCAGTACTTC.

In its sample, this clone was seen once. V is TRBV2 and J is TRBJ2-1; 10 positions match TRBD2. The germline gives CDR1 SNHLY, CDR2 FYNNEI. Trimming removed 4 bases from V and 8 bases from J; junction bases left unmatched: 8. There are 15 residues in the CDR3. The DNA for the CDR3 is TGTGCCAGCAGTGGGTCTAGCGGGAGTCGACATGAGCAGTTCTTC. Encoded protein: CASSGSSGSRHEQFF.

The table lists this clone with a few counts. The chain couples TRBV5-6 to TRBJ1-1; D unclear. Germline-derived CDR1 and CDR2 are SGHDT and YYEEEE. This CDR3 has 15 residues. Trimming left V 2 bases short and J 1 base short, with 12 bases between. The CDR3: CASSFGLRWNTEAFF. The CDR3 DNA follows: TGTGCCAGCAGCTTTGGACTACGGTGGAACACTGAAGCTTTCTTT.

The V gene is TRBV6-5, the J gene TRBJ2-5, with D unresolved. Trimming stripped 2 bases from V and 5 bases from J, with 3 bases between. Per the germline V gene, CDR1 is MNHEY and CDR2 is SVGAGI. The CDR3 is 11 residues long. CDR3 protein: CASSYLETQYF. CDR3 nucleotides: TGTGCCAGCAGTTACCTGGAGACCCAGTACTTC.

This chain uses TRBV5-8 with TRBJ1-2, with D possibly being TRBD1 (5 bases). Trimming cost V 1 base and J 4 bases, with 8 bases left between them. There are 13 residues in the CDR3. CDR1 is SGHTS, CDR2 YDEGEE, per germline. In nucleotides, the CDR3 is TGTGCCAGCAGCTTGCAGGGTGGCTATGGCTACACCTTC. This gives the protein CASSLQGGYGYTF.

This rearrangement joins TRBV7-3 to TRBJ2-7, with 8 bases matching TRBD2. Germline V gives CDR1 SGHTA, CDR2 FQGTGA. V lost 4 bases and J lost 4; bases outside the gene matches: 9. This CDR3 is built from 15 residues. The CDR3 DNA is TGTGCCAGCAGCTCGCAAGCGGGAGAGACGTACGAGCAGTACTTC. Encoded protein: CASSSQAGETYEQYF.

The gene calls are TRBV14 and TRBJ1-1, with TRBD1 matching over 9 bases. The junction had 5 bases not matched to a gene; V was cut back by 2 bases and J by 4 bases. The CDR3 is 15 residues long. Germline V gives CDR1 SGHDN, CDR2 FVKESK. The CDR3 loop reads CASSQLQGAGTEAFF. The CDR3 DNA reads as TGTGCCAGCAGCCAATTACAGGGGGCCGGCACTGAAGCTTTCTTT.

The V gene is TRBV10-2, the J gene TRBJ1-2; D ambiguous. V lost 3 bases, J lost 4 bases, and 12 bases lay in between. Germline lookup yields CDR1 WSHSY and CDR2 SAAADI. The CDR3 spans 14 residues. The CDR3 sequence is CASSDPNDFYGYTF. In nucleotides, the CDR3 is TGCGCCAGCAGTGATCCCAATGACTTCTATGGCTACACCTTC.

In regard to this clone: Relative to the germline gene, one junction end is altered; a read error may explain this. In nucleotides, the CDR3 is TGTTCCAGCAGCTTAGCTAGATTTTACAATGAGCAGTTCTTC. As protein: CSSSLARFYNEQFF. This chain joins TRBV7-9 and TRBJ2-1; D not certain. This CDR3 is built from 14 residues. Germline CDR1 SEHNR, CDR2 FQNEAQ (reference sequence).

The chain joins TRBV19 to TRBJ2-2, with TRBD1 matching over 8 bases. Germline CDR1 and CDR2: LNHDA and SQIVND (reference sequence). CDR3 length equals 17 residues. The ends lost 5 bases at V and 4 bases at J; junction bases unmatched: 12. CDR3 in DNA: TGTGCCAGTAGTCCCCTCAGGACAGGGCGGGGCACCGGGGAGCTGTTTTTT. Encoded protein: CASSPLRTGRGTGELFF.